The entry that follows covers one TCR beta chain sequence. Antigen specificity is unknown. This sample is part of a study of cytomegalovirus exposure and HLA in healthy donors. General study findings and limits: Productive rates of about 87% or about 30% were seen for most TCR beta V segments in an earlier analysis. Evidence from a later analysis indicated that most CMV-associated TCR beta chains looked HLA-restricted.

Vbeta (60) and Jbeta (13) primers were used in the PCR. Using immunoSEQ multiplex PCR, the repertoire was profiled, and TCRdb retains in-frame clones only, with some absent. The top ten clones hold around 3.9% of a sample with under 250,000 clones, around 80% of them seen once. Germline V CDR1 and CDR2: SGHRS, YFSETQ. With 4 bases clipped from V and 0 bases from J, the junction kept 10 bases outside the gene matches. This CDR3 comprises 17 residues. Source material: PBMCs. This clonotype was obtained from a male donor in good health and CMV-seronegative. The chain uses TRBV5-1 and TRBJ2-3; 8 bases are shared with TRBD2. This chain's CDR3 is CASSRINKRESTDTQYF. The DNA for the CDR3 is TGCGCCAGCAGCAGGATCAATAAGCGGGAGAGCACAGATACGCAGTATTTT. The complete variable domain, with remaining parts taken from reference TRBV5-1 and TRBJ2-3, reads KAGVTQTPRYLIKTRGQQVTLSCSPISGHRSVSWYQQTPGQGLQFLFEYFSETQRNKGNFPGRFSGRQFSNSRSEMNVSTLELGDSALYLCASSRINKRESTDTQYFGPGTRLTVL.